The 3 T cell receptor beta chains listed next were all sequenced from one sample in a study of cytomegalovirus exposure and HLA in healthy donors. The PCR was carried out with 60 Vbeta primers and 13 Jbeta primers. Some clones are missing from TCRdb's copy, which holds only in-frame ones; the method was immunoSEQ multiplex PCR. The table has about 130,000 clones, roughly 70% seen once. The sequenced sample was PBMCs. The source is a man aged 25 to 45 in good health and CMV-seronegative.

The chain uses TRBV10-3 and TRBJ2-2, with 7 bases matching TRBD1. This CDR3 has 13 amino acids. CDR1 and CDR2 (germline): ENHRY, SYGVKD. Trimming removed 10 bases from V and 2 bases from J; junction bases left unmatched: 4. CDR3 loop: CATWTGNTGELFF. CDR3 nucleotide sequence: TGTGCCACCTGGACAGGTAACACCGGGGAGCTGTTTTTT.

This clone was detected a few times. The rearrangement joins TRBV7-2 to TRBJ2-1; D might be TRBD1 (6 bases). The V gene's germline CDR1 is SGHTA and CDR2 FQGNSA. The V end lost 4 bases, the J end lost 5 bases, and 9 bases lay between the germline ends. The CDR3 contains 13 residues. In DNA form, the CDR3 reads TGTGCCAGCAGCTCGGGACACAACAATGAGCAGTTCTTC. Protein sequence: CASSSGHNNEQFF.

This clone ranks as medium-sized. The chain has TRBV4-1 and TRBJ1-1; D might be TRBD1 (5 bases). Germline V gene sequence: CDR1 MGHRA, CDR2 YSYEKL. The CDR3 covers 16 residues. V was pared by 5 bases and J by 10 bases, with 26 bases between. The CDR3 spells CASSTPRGTATEGAFF. The CDR3 nucleotides read TGCGCCAGCAGCACCCCCCGGGGGACTGCCACTGAGGGAGCTTTCTTT.